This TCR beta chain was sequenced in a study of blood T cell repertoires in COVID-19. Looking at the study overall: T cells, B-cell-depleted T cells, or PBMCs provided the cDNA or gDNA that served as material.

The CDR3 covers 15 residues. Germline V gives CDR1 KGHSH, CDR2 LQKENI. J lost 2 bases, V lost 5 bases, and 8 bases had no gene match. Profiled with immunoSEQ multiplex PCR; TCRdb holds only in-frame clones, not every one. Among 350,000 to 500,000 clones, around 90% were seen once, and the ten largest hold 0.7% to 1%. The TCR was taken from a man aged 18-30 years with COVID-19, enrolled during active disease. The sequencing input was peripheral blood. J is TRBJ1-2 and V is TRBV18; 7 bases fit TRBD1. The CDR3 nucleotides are TGTGCCAGCTCAGGGAGACAGGGAGGAAACTATGGCTACACCTTC. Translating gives CASSGRQGGNYGYTF.